This T cell receptor beta chain was captured in a study of high-grade serous ovarian cancer treatment subgroups. Findings and caveats of the study: Bulk tumor TCR sequencing gave no spatial information. TCR clonal relatedness correlated positively with neoantigen level.

A note on this clone: The antigen remains undetermined.

Produced via immunoSEQ multiplex PCR; TCRdb's table is partial and in-frame only. The table includes roughly 5,400 clones, almost 70% detected once. The tumor samples were collected prior to definitive surgery or chemotherapy. Germline CDR1 reads SGHTA; CDR2 reads FQGTGA. Trimming removed 0 bases from V and 1 base from J, with 6 bases in between. There are 14 residues in the CDR3. This sequence originates from a human donor with high-grade serous ovarian cancer. Sample: tumor tissue. The gene calls are TRBV7-3 and TRBJ2-5, with D possibly being TRBD1 or TRBD2 (5 bases each). CDR3 sequence reads: CASSLTGGQETQYF. The DNA of the CDR3 is TGTGCCAGCAGCTTAACTGGGGGCCAAGAGACCCAGTACTTC.